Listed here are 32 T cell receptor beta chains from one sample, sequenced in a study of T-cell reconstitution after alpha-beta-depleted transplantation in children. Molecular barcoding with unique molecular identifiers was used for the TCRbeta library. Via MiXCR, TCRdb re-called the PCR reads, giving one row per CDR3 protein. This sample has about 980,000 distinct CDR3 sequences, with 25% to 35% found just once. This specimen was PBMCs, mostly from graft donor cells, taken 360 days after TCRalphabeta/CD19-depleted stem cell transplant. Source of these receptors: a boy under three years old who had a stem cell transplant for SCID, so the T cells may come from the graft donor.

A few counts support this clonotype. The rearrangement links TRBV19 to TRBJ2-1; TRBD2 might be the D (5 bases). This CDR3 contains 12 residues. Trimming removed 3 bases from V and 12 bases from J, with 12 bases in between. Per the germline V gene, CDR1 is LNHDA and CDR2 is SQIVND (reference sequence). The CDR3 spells CASSMRAERQFF. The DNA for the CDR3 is TGTGCCAGTAGTATGAGGGCCGAGAGGCAGTTCTTC.

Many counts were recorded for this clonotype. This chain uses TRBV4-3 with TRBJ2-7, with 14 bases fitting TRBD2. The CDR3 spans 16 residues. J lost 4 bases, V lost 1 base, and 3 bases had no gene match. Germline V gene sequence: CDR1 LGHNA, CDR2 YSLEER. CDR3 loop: CASSQGLAGGPYEQYF. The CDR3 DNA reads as TGCGCCAGCAGCCAAGGACTAGCGGGGGGGCCGTACGAGCAGTACTTC.

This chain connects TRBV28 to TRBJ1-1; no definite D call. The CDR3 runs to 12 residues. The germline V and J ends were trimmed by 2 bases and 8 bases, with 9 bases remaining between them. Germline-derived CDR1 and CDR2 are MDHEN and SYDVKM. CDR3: CASSLIKREAFF. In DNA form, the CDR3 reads TGTGCCAGCAGTTTAATTAAGCGGGAAGCTTTCTTT.

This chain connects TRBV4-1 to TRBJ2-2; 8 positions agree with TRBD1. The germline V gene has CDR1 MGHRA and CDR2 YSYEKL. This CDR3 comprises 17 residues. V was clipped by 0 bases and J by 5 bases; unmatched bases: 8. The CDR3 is CASSQDRGQGGTGELFF. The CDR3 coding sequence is TGCGCCAGCAGCCAAGATAGAGGACAGGGTGGTACCGGGGAGCTGTTTTTT.

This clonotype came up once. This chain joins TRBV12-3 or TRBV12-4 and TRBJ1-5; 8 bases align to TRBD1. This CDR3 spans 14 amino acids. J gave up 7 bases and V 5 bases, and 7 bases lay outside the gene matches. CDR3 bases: TGTGCCAGCAGTACCTCAGGGGGCAGACAGCCCCAGCATTTT. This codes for CASSTSGGRQPQHF.

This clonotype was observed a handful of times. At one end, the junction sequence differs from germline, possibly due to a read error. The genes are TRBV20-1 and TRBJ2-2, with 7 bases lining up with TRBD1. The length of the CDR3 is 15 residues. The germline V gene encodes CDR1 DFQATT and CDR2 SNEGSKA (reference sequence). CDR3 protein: CSARMVGDSVGELFF. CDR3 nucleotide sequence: TGCAGTGCTAGAATGGTCGGGGACAGCGTGGGGGAACTGTTTTTT.

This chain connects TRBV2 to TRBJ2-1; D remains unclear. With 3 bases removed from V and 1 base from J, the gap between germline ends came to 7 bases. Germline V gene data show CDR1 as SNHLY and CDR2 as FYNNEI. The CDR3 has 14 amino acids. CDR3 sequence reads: CASSENWSYNEQFF. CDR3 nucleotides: TGTGCCAGCAGTGAGAACTGGTCCTACAATGAGCAGTTCTTC.

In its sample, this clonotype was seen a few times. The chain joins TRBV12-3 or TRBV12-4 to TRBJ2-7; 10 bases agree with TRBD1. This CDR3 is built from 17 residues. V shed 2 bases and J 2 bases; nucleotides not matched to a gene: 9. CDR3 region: CASSLRGDRGIPYEQYF. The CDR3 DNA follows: TGTGCCAGCAGTTTAAGGGGGGACAGGGGTATCCCCTACGAGCAGTACTTC.

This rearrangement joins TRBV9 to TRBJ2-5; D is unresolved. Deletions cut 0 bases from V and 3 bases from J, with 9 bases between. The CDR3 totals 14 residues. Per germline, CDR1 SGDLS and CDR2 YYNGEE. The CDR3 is CASSVGWGEETQYF. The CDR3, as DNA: TGTGCCAGCAGCGTAGGGTGGGGTGAAGAGACCCAGTACTTC.

Here the CDR3 reads CATSYGGANTGELFF. The CDR3 nucleotides read TGTGCCACCAGTTACGGGGGCGCTAACACCGGGGAGCTGTTTTTT. The chain is built from TRBV24-1 and TRBJ2-2; TRBD1 or TRBD2 may be the D gene (6 bases each). This CDR3 is 15 amino acids long. Trimming removed 6 bases at V and 2 bases at J, with 12 bases between. Germline assignment: CDR1 KGHDR and CDR2 SFDVKD.

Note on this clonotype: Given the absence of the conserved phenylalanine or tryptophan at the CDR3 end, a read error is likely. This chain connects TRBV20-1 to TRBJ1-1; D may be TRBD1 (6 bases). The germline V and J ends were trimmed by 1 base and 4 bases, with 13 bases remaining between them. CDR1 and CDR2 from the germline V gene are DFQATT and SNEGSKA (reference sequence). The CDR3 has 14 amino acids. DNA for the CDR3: TGCAGTGCTAGAGGGGGGCAGGGTAGCACTGAAGCTTTCTGT. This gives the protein CSARGGQGSTEAFC.

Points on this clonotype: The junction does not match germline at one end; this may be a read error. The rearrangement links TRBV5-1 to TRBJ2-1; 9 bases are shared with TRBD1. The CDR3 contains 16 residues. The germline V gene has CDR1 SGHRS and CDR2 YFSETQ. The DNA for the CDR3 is TGCGACAGCAGCTTGGCCCGGGACAGGGTTTTCCATGAGCAGTTCTTC. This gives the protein CDSSLARDRVFHEQFF.

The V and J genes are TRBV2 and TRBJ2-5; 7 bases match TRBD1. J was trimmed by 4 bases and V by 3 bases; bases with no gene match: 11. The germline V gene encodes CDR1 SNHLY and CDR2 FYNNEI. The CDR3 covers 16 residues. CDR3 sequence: CASSEVYGTVGETQYF. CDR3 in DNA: TGTGCCAGCAGTGAGGTATATGGGACAGTAGGAGAGACCCAGTACTTC. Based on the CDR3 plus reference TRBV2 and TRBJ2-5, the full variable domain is EPEVTQTPSHQVTQMGQEVILRCVPISNHLYFYWYRQILGQKVEFLVSFYNNEISEKSEIFDDQFSVERPDGSNFTLKIRSTKLEDSAMYFCASSEVYGTVGETQYFGPGTRLLVL.

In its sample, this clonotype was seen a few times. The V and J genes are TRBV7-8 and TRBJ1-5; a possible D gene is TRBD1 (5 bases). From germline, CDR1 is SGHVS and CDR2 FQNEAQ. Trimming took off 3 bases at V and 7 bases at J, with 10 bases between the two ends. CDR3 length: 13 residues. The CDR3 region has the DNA TGTGCCAGCAGCTTCTCAGGGAGACAGCCCCAGCATTTT. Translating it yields CASSFSGRQPQHF.

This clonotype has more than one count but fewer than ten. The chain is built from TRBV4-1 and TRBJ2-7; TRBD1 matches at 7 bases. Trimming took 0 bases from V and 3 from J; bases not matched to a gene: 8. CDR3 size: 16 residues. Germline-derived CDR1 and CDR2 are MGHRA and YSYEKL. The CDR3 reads CASSQDATGNFYEQYF. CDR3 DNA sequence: TGCGCCAGCAGCCAAGACGCGACAGGGAACTTCTACGAGCAGTACTTC.

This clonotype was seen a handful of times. The DNA of the CDR3 is TGTGCCAGCAGCAGGGGTATCGGAGAAAAACTGTTTTTT. Its translation is CASSRGIGEKLFF. The chain links TRBV6-6 to TRBJ1-4; D is possibly TRBD1 (6 bases). Germline assignment: CDR1 MNHNY and CDR2 SVGAGI (reference sequence). V was shortened by 6 bases and J by 8 bases, with 13 bases between the two germline ends. The CDR3 runs to 13 residues.

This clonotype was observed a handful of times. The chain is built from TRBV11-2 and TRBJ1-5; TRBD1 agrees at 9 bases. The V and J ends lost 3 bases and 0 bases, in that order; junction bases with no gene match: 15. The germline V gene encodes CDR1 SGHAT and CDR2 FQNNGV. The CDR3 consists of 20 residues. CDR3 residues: CASSFPLRDRAQYSNQPQHF. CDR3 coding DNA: TGTGCCAGCAGCTTCCCTCTCCGGGACAGGGCCCAGTATAGCAATCAGCCCCAGCATTTT.

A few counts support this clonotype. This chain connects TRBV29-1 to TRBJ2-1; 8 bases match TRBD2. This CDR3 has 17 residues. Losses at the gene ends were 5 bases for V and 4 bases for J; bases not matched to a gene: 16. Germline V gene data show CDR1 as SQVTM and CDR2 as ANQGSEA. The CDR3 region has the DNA TGCAGCGTTCCACAAACTCGTCTAGCGGGTATTTACAATGAGCAGTTCTTC. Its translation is CSVPQTRLAGIYNEQFF.

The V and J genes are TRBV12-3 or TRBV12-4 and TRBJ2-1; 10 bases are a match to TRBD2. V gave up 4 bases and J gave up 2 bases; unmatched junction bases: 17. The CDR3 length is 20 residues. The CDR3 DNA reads TGTGCCAGCAGTTCCTTTTGGGGGGGTAGCGGGGGGCATCCCTACAATGAGCAGTTCTTC. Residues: CASSSFWGGSGGHPYNEQFF.

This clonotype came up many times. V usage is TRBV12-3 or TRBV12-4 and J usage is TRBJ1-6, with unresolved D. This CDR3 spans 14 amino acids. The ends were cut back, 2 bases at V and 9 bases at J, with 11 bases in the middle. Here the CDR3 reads CASSLSRGFSPLHF. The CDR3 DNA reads TGTGCCAGCAGTTTATCTCGAGGATTTTCACCCCTCCACTTT.

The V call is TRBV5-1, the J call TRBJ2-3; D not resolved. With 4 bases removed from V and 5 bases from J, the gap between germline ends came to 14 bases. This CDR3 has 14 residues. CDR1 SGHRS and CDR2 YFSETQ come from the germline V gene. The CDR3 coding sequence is TGCGCCAGCAGCCCTAAGACCGTTAGAGATACGCAGTATTTT. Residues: CASSPKTVRDTQYF. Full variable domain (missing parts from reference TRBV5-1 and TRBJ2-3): KAGVTQTPRYLIKTRGQQVTLSCSPISGHRSVSWYQQTPGQGLQFLFEYFSETQRNKGNFPGRFSGRQFSNSRSEMNVSTLELGDSALYLCASSPKTVRDTQYFGPGTRLTVL.

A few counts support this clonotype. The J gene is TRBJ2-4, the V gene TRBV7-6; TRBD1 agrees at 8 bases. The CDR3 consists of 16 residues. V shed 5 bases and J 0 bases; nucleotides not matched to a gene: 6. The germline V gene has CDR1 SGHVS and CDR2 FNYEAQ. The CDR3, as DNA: TGTGCCAGCAGCAACGGACAGGGAAAAGCCAAAAACATTCAGTACTTC. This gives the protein CASSNGQGKAKNIQYF.

CDR3 DNA sequence: TGTGCCAGCAGCTTAGCGGGGACAGGGGCCGCCGAGCAGTTCTTC. The encoded protein is CASSLAGTGAAEQFF. V is TRBV7-8 and J is TRBJ2-1; 10 nucleotides align to TRBD1. Germline CDR1 reads SGHVS; CDR2 reads FQNEAQ. The trim removed 0 bases at V and 10 bases at J, leaving 6 bases unmatched. The CDR3 extends over 15 amino acids.

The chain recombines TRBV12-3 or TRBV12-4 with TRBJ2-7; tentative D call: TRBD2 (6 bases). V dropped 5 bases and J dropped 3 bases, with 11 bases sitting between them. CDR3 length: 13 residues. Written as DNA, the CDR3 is TGTGCCAGCAGTCTTCAGCGGGTCTACGAGCAGTACTTC. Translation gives CASSLQRVYEQYF.

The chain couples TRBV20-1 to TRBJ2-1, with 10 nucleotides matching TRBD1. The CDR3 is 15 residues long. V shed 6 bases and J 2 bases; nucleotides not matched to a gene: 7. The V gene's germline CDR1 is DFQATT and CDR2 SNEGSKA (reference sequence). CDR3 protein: CSARDRGRPYNEQFF. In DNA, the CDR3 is TGCAGTGCACGCGACAGGGGGCGCCCCTACAATGAGCAGTTCTTC.

CDR3 bases: TGTGCCAGCAAAGACAGGGGACGGGAGCTGTTTTTT. Translated, it gives CASKDRGRELFF. This chain links TRBV6-5 with TRBJ2-2; 8 bases match TRBD1. Trimming removed 7 bases from V and 9 bases from J; junction bases left unmatched: 4. There are 12 residues in the CDR3. Germline CDR1 reads MNHEY; CDR2 reads SVGAGI.

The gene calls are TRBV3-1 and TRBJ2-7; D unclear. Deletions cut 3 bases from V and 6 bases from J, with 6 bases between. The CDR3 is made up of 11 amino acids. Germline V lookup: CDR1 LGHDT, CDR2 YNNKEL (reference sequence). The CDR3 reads CASSHVSEQYF. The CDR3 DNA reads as TGTGCCAGCAGCCATGTTAGCGAGCAGTACTTC.

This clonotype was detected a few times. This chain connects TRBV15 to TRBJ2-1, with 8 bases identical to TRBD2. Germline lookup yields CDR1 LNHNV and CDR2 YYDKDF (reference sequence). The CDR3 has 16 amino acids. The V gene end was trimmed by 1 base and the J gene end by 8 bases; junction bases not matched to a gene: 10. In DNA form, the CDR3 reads TGTGCCACCAGCAGAGCCTCGGGAGGGCGAGAGGATGAGCAGTTCTTC. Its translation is CATSRASGGREDEQFF.

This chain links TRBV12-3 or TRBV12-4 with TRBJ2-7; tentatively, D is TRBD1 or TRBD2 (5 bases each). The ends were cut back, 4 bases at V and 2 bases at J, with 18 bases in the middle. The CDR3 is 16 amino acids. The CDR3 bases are TGTGCCAGCAGTTCCCGATTGGTGGGACCGCCCTACGAGCAGTACTTC. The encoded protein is CASSSRLVGPPYEQYF.

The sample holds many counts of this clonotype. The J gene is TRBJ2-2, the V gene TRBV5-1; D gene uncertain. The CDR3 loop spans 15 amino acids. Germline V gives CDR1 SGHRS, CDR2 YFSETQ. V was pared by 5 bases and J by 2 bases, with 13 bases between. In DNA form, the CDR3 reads TGCGCCAGCAGTCGGGCCCGAACCAACACCGGGGAGCTGTTTTTT. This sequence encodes CASSRARTNTGELFF.

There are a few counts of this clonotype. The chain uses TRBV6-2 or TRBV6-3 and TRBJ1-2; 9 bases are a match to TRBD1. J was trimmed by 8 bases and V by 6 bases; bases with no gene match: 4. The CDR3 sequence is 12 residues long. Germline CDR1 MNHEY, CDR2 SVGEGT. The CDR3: CASRRDRAGYTF. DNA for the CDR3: TGTGCCAGCAGGAGGGACAGGGCGGGCTACACCTTC.

Written as DNA, the CDR3 is TGTGCCTCGGATCGGACAGGCCAGTCAGGCACCGGGGAGCTGTTTTTT. It yields the protein CASDRTGQSGTGELFF. J is TRBJ2-2 and V is TRBV28, with 7 bases matching TRBD1. The CDR3 is 16 residues long. Germline CDR1 is MDHEN and CDR2 is SYDVKM. With 11 bases clipped from V and 4 bases from J, the junction kept 16 bases outside the gene matches.